Presented here are 25 T cell receptor beta chains from one specimen sequenced in a study of blood T cell repertoires in COVID-19. Sequencing was performed with immunoSEQ multiplex PCR; in TCRdb, only in-frame clones are kept and a portion is missing. The sample has 290,000 or so clones, 87% seen once. Specimen: peripheral blood. All receptors derive from a man between 18 and 29 years old with active or convalescent COVID-19.

This clone was counted a single time. The chain has TRBV25-1 and TRBJ1-2; 7 nucleotides match TRBD1. J lost 7 bases, V lost 4 bases, and 12 bases had no gene match. The CDR3 length is 15 residues. In germline, CDR1 is MGHDK, CDR2 SYGVNS. The CDR3 DNA reads as TGTGCCAGCAGTGCTCAGGCAGGGGGTTTAGGTGGCTACACCTTC. Translating it yields CASSAQAGGLGGYTF.

This sequence joins TRBV13 and TRBJ2-3, with 7 nucleotides matching TRBD2. The CDR3 runs to 15 residues. V shed 5 bases, J shed 2 bases, and the junction held 7 bases outside the gene matches. Germline-derived CDR1 and CDR2 are PRHDT and FYEKMQ (reference sequence). CDR3: CASSEQRGSTDTQYF. DNA for the CDR3: TGTGCCAGCAGCGAACAGCGGGGTTCCACAGATACGCAGTATTTT.

This chain uses TRBV4-3 with TRBJ2-7, with 12 bases aligning to TRBD2. Losses at the gene ends were 1 base for V and 4 bases for J; bases not matched to a gene: 11. The CDR3 extends over 18 amino acids. Germline-derived CDR1 and CDR2 are LGHNA and YSLEER. CDR3 sequence (DNA): TGCGCCAGCAGCCAAGTGGTCCCCAGGACTAGCGGGGCTTACGAGCAGTACTTC. Encoded protein: CASSQVVPRTSGAYEQYF.

V and J are TRBV14 and TRBJ2-3; 7 bases are shared with TRBD2. Trimming cost V 8 bases and J 4 bases; bases outside gene matches: 6. Germline lookup yields CDR1 SGHDN and CDR2 FVKESK. The CDR3 is 13 amino acids. The CDR3 sequence is CASAPGGSDTQYF. The CDR3 region has the DNA TGTGCCAGCGCCCCGGGAGGTTCAGATACGCAGTATTTT.

CDR3 DNA sequence: TGTGCCAGCAGCTTAGAGTCTAGCAGGGAGCAGTACTTC. It translates to CASSLESSREQYF. This chain joins TRBV7-3 and TRBJ2-7; a possible D gene is TRBD2 (5 bases). The CDR3 covers 13 residues. Germline V gene data show CDR1 as SGHTA and CDR2 as FQGTGA. V gave up 2 bases and J gave up 7 bases, with 12 bases separating them.

The V and J genes are TRBV7-9 and TRBJ1-1; D remains unclear. The CDR3 runs 14 residues. Germline V gives CDR1 SEHNR, CDR2 FQNEAQ (reference sequence). Trimming shortened V by 2 bases and J by 3 bases, and 10 bases separated the two germline ends. The CDR3 coding sequence is TGTGCCAGCAGCTTAAGGAAGGCGGACACTGAAGCTTTCTTT. Encoded protein: CASSLRKADTEAFF. Filled out from reference TRBV7-9 and TRBJ1-1, the complete variable domain reads DTGVSQNPRHKITKRGQNVTFRCDPISEHNRLYWYRQTLGQGPEFLTYFQNEAQLEKSRLLSDRFSAERPKGSFSTLEIQRTEQGDSAMYLCASSLRKADTEAFFGQGTRLTVV.

This chain connects TRBV25-1 to TRBJ2-7; TRBD2 is a possible D gene (5 bases). V lost 1 base, J lost 4 bases, and 8 bases lay in between. Germline CDR1 MGHDK, CDR2 SYGVNS. This CDR3 comprises 13 residues. DNA of the CDR3: TGTGCCAGCAGTGAATCGGGGATGTACGAGCAGTACTTC. Its translation: CASSESGMYEQYF.

This chain connects TRBV11-2 to TRBJ2-7, with 13 bases fitting TRBD2. Germline values: CDR1 SGHAT, CDR2 FQNNGV. The CDR3 is 15 residues long. The V segment lost 4 bases and the J segment 6 bases; nucleotides outside the gene matches: 6. The CDR3 DNA reads TGTGCCAGCAGCTGGACTAGCGGGAGTTCGCTCGAGCAGTACTTC. The encoded protein is CASSWTSGSSLEQYF.

The chain couples TRBV14 to TRBJ1-2, with 9 bases aligning to TRBD1. Unmatched junction bases numbered 8, after V lost 2 bases and J lost 4 bases. The CDR3 runs to 16 residues. In germline, CDR1 is SGHDN, CDR2 FVKESK. CDR3 in amino acids: CASSQKQGATSYGYTF. CDR3 in DNA: TGTGCCAGCAGCCAAAAACAGGGGGCGACCAGCTATGGCTACACCTTC.

This chain connects TRBV12-5 to TRBJ2-5; 7 positions agree with TRBD1. Germline values: CDR1 LGHNT, CDR2 FRNRAP. Trimming cost V 3 bases and J 4 bases; bases outside gene matches: 2. The CDR3 totals 13 residues. CDR3 amino acids: CASGLTGAETQYF. The CDR3 DNA reads TGTGCTAGTGGTTTAACAGGGGCAGAGACCCAGTACTTC.

The J gene is TRBJ2-1, the V gene TRBV7-8, with 9 bases fitting TRBD2. The CDR3 has 17 amino acids. Trimming cost V 4 bases and J 3 bases; bases outside gene matches: 10. CDR1 SGHVS and CDR2 FQNEAQ come from the germline V gene. The CDR3: CASSSAVLAGHYNEQFF. Written as DNA, the CDR3 is TGTGCCAGCAGCTCAGCAGTCCTAGCGGGGCACTACAATGAGCAGTTCTTC.

The chain employs TRBV6-1 and TRBJ1-4; 8 nucleotides match TRBD1. The germline CDR1 and CDR2 sequences are MNHNS and SASEGT. J gave up 8 bases and V 2 bases, and 4 bases lay outside the gene matches. This CDR3 region has 14 residues. In DNA, the CDR3 is TGTGCCAGCAGTGAATCCAGGGGGCGAGAAAAACTGTTTTTT. Translated: CASSESRGREKLFF.

This rearrangement joins TRBV12-3 or TRBV12-4 to TRBJ2-2; D unresolved. Trimming pared 1 base from V and 6 bases from J, leaving 3 bases between. The CDR3 extends over 12 amino acids. The CDR3 DNA reads TGTGCCAGCAGTTTAGGCGCCGGGGAGCTGTTTTTT. This gives the protein CASSLGAGELFF.

The chain employs TRBV6-1 and TRBJ2-2; D perhaps matches TRBD1 (6 bases). CDR3 length: 18 residues. The V end was cut by 4 bases, the J end by 1 base, with 19 bases between. Germline CDR1 MNHNS, CDR2 SASEGT. As DNA, the CDR3 is TGTGCCAGCAGTGTTGCAAGGACAGCCAGTTTGAACACCGGGGAGCTGTTTTTT. Amino acids: CASSVARTASLNTGELFF.

The DNA of the CDR3 is TGTGCCAGCAGTTATTTTTCGAGGGTACCCGAATTCGGGGAGCAGTACTTC. Amino acid sequence: CASSYFSRVPEFGEQYF. This chain connects TRBV6-2 or TRBV6-3 to TRBJ2-7; tentatively, D is TRBD2 (5 bases). The CDR3 runs to 17 residues. Trimming shortened V by 3 bases and J by 7 bases, and 25 bases separated the two germline ends. Germline V CDR1 and CDR2: MNHEY, SVGEGT.

CDR3 sequence (DNA): TGTGCCAGCAGTACTTTAGACAGGGGGCGCGGCTACACCTTC. Its translation is CASSTLDRGRGYTF. The V call is TRBV6-5, the J call TRBJ1-2; TRBD1 matches at 10 bases. CDR1 MNHEY and CDR2 SVGAGI come from the germline V gene. This CDR3 has 14 amino acids. Losses at the gene ends were 5 bases for V and 8 bases for J; bases not matched to a gene: 8.

CDR3 residues: CASSNPGQGTDTQYF. The DNA for the CDR3 is TGTGCCAGCAGTAACCCGGGACAGGGCACAGATACGCAGTATTTT. The chain employs TRBV25-1 and TRBJ2-3; the match to TRBD1 covers 8 bases. Looked up from germline, CDR1 is MGHDK and CDR2 is SYGVNS. This CDR3 spans 15 amino acids. The ends lost 5 bases at V and 1 base at J; junction bases unmatched: 5.

The chain employs TRBV4-1 and TRBJ2-7; the match to TRBD2 covers 8 bases. Germline CDR1 MGHRA, CDR2 YSYEKL. Trimming at V came to 0 bases and at J to 4 bases, leaving 5 bases not matched to a gene. This CDR3 region has 15 residues. DNA for the CDR3: TGCGCCAGCAGCCAAGAGTGGAGCGGGAGATACGAGCAGTACTTC. This codes for CASSQEWSGRYEQYF.

The chain carries TRBV19 and TRBJ1-6; 7 nucleotides align to TRBD1. V was pared by 3 bases and J by 7 bases, with 6 bases of the junction left unmatched. This CDR3 spans 15 amino acids. Germline CDR1 and CDR2: LNHDA and SQIVND (reference sequence). The CDR3 spells CASSMAGGLNSPLHF. CDR3 coding DNA: TGTGCCAGTAGTATGGCAGGGGGGCTAAATTCACCCCTCCACTTT.

The chain combines TRBV2 with TRBJ2-1, with TRBD2 identical over 8 bases. Trimming removed 6 bases from V and 8 bases from J; junction bases left unmatched: 9. Germline CDR1 and CDR2: SNHLY and FYNNEI. The CDR3 is made up of 14 amino acids. CDR3 DNA sequence: TGTGCCAGCAGCGGACTAGCATTAGGGGATGAGCAGTTCTTC. It is translated as CASSGLALGDEQFF.

The chain uses TRBV6-5 and TRBJ1-4; possible D gene TRBD1, 6 bases. The CDR3 runs to 15 residues. Germline CDR1 reads MNHEY; CDR2 reads SVGAGI. The germline V and J ends were trimmed by 4 bases and 8 bases, with 17 bases remaining between them. CDR3 loop: CASSLRQVTMEKLFF. CDR3 nucleotides: TGTGCCAGCAGTTTAAGACAGGTCACGATGGAAAAACTGTTTTTT.

J is TRBJ1-4 and V is TRBV18; TRBD1 aligns across 7 bases. The CDR3 has 20 residues. The junction had 26 bases not matched to a gene; V was cut back by 6 bases and J by 7 bases. CDR1 and CDR2 (germline): KGHSH, LQKENI. CDR3 region: CASSPLMTTGNVIWGEKLFF. The DNA for the CDR3 is TGTGCCAGCTCTCCCCTAATGACGACAGGGAACGTTATTTGGGGTGAAAAACTGTTTTTT.

This rearrangement joins TRBV28 to TRBJ2-1, with a possible D match to TRBD2 (6 bases). CDR3 length: 19 residues. CDR1 and CDR2 (germline): MDHEN, SYDVKM. V lost 1 base, J lost 0 bases, and 19 bases lay in between. Here the CDR3 DNA reads TGTGCCAGCAGTTTATCGGGAGCGGTCCTTTTGAGCTCCTACAATGAGCAGTTCTTC. Translating gives CASSLSGAVLLSSYNEQFF.

This chain uses TRBV27 with TRBJ2-7; tentative D call: TRBD2 (6 bases). V was pared by 5 bases and J by 2 bases, with 13 bases between. The CDR3 runs 14 residues. Looked up from germline, CDR1 is MNHEY and CDR2 is SMNVEV (reference sequence). CDR3 nucleotides: TGTGCCAGCAGTCTTCAGGGAGGCCCCTACGAGCAGTACTTC. It encodes CASSLQGGPYEQYF.

The genes are TRBV18 and TRBJ2-7, with 9 bases that match TRBD2. The germline V gene encodes CDR1 KGHSH and CDR2 LQKENI. The CDR3 has 15 residues. Trimming took 2 bases from V and 2 from J; bases not matched to a gene: 4. The CDR3 region is CASSPGLATTYEQYF. The DNA for the CDR3 is TGTGCCAGCTCACCAGGACTAGCGACAACCTACGAGCAGTACTTC.